The rows below give T cell receptor beta chains drawn from one sample of a study of OX40 agonist ivuxolimab in advanced cancers. Using immunoSEQ multiplex PCR, the repertoire was profiled, and TCRdb retains in-frame clones only, with some absent. Of about 58,000 clones in the sample, approximately 87% were seen once. Sequencing was performed on CD4+ or CD8+ T cells sorted from blood, taken in a trial of the OX40 agonist ivuxolimab. The receptors stem from an adult with an advanced solid tumor such as melanoma, head and neck, liver or kidney cancer. CDR3s include the opening cysteine and the closing phenylalanine or tryptophan. The D gene is left open where the match is weak. Some rows mark clone size as missing; the rest say once, few, many or name a class of expanded clone.

j_call clone_size d_call v_call cdr3_aa cdr3_nt
TRBJ1-2 - - TRBV6-1 CASTGGGSYGYTF TGTGCCAGCACCGGTGGGGGGAGCTATGGCTACACCTTC
TRBJ2-2 - - TRBV6-5 CASSLKQGYTGELFF TGTGCCAGCAGTTTGAAGCAAGGGTACACCGGGGAGCTGTTTTTT
TRBJ2-5 - - TRBV15 CATSRDPWARETQYF TGTGCCACCAGCAGAGATCCGTGGGCGCGGGAGACCCAGTACTTC
TRBJ1-2 - - TRBV19 CASSIGQIMVYGYTF TGTGCCAGTAGTATAGGACAGATAATGGTCTATGGCTACACCTTC
TRBJ1-5 - TRBD1 TRBV28 CASSSYRDSYSNQPQHF TGTGCCAGCAGTTCTTACCGGGACAGCTATAGCAATCAGCCCCAGCATTTT
TRBJ1-6 medium-sized TRBD1 TRBV7-3 CASSLTLSRTGSVPLHF TGTGCCAGCAGCTTAACGTTGAGCAGGACAGGGTCGGTTCCCCTCCACTTT
TRBJ2-7 - - TRBV29-1 CSVVGQLPYEQYF TGCAGCGTTGTCGGGCAGCTCCCCTACGAGCAGTACTTC
TRBJ2-4 - - TRBV18 CASSPETVQYF TGTGCCAGCTCACCGGAAACAGTTCAGTACTTC
TRBJ2-5 - - TRBV5-1 CASSFSPQETQYF TGCGCCAGCAGCTTCTCACCCCAAGAGACCCAGTACTTC
TRBJ2-7 - - TRBV30 CAWSGDSLSDEQYF TGTGCCTGGAGTGGAGACTCCTTATCAGACGAGCAGTACTTC
TRBJ2-7 - - TRBV15 CATSRVEGGGEQYF TGTGCCACCAGCAGAGTGGAGGGAGGGGGCGAGCAGTACTTC
TRBJ1-5 - - TRBV5-6 CASSFFLDAQPQHF TGTGCCAGCAGCTTTTTTCTGGATGCTCAGCCCCAGCATTTT
TRBJ2-1 - TRBD2 TRBV7-8 CASSLESGLAGGYNEQFF TGTGCCAGCAGCTTAGAAAGCGGACTAGCGGGGGGCTACAATGAGCAGTTCTTC
TRBJ2-3 - TRBD1 TRBV29-1 CSVERGQATDTQYF TGCAGCGTTGAAAGGGGGCAAGCCACAGATACGCAGTATTTT
TRBJ2-3 once - TRBV5-1 CASSSGWGDTQYF TGCGCCAGCAGCTCGGGATGGGGAGATACGCAGTATTTT
TRBJ2-2 - - TRBV6-5 CASSPVGVSGELFF TGTGCCAGCAGCCCAGTGGGGGTATCCGGGGAGCTGTTTTTT
TRBJ1-1 few - TRBV18 CASSLGHLNTEAFF TGTGCCAGCTCGCTCGGTCATTTGAACACTGAAGCTTTCTTT
TRBJ2-7 - - TRBV30 CAWDSGAHEQYF TGTGCCTGGGATTCCGGGGCCCACGAGCAGTACTTC
TRBJ2-1 - - TRBV7-3 CASSPGSYNEQFF TGTGCCAGCAGCCCCGGCTCCTACAATGAGCAGTTCTTC
TRBJ2-7 - TRBD1 TRBV28 CASSLSTGSGYEQYF TGTGCCAGCAGTTTATCGACAGGGTCTGGTTACGAGCAGTACTTC
TRBJ1-4 - - TRBV18 CASSPEVGGKLFF TGTGCCAGCTCACCAGAAGTGGGAGGAAAACTGTTTTTT
TRBJ2-2 - - TRBV19 CASRYRGYTGELFF TGTGCCAGTAGGTATAGGGGATACACCGGGGAGCTGTTTTTT
TRBJ2-5 - TRBD2 TRBV11-3 CASSLEGTSGGARETQYF TGTGCCAGCAGCTTAGAGGGGACTAGCGGGGGGGCCCGAGAGACCCAGTACTTC
TRBJ1-1 - - TRBV10-1 CASSRNRRSRDTEAFF TGCGCCAGCAGCCGTAACAGGAGGTCGAGGGACACTGAAGCTTTCTTT
TRBJ2-7 - - TRBV7-9 CASSSATDPREQYF TGTGCCAGCAGCTCCGCCACAGATCCTCGCGAGCAGTACTTC
TRBJ2-5 - - TRBV20-1 CSARDLKTQYF TGCAGTGCTAGAGATTTAAAGACCCAGTACTTC
TRBJ2-7 - TRBD2 TRBV18 CASSPPLAGVFREQYF TGTGCCAGCTCACCACCACTAGCGGGGGTGTTCCGCGAGCAGTACTTC
TRBJ1-5 - - TRBV19 CASSTPPSPQHF TGTGCCAGTAGTACCCCGCCGTCGCCCCAGCATTTT
TRBJ1-1 - - TRBV4-1 CASRRLMNTEAFF TGCGCCAGCCGGCGATTAATGAACACTGAAGCTTTCTTT
TRBJ2-1 - TRBD1 TRBV10-3 CAISDGPGTGNNEQFF TGTGCCATCAGTGATGGACCCGGGACAGGGAATAATGAGCAGTTCTTC
TRBJ1-6 - - TRBV6-5 CASSYEGASSPLHF TGTGCCAGCAGTTATGAAGGGGCGAGTTCACCCCTCCACTTT
TRBJ2-3 - - TRBV28 CASSPPPYAPEDTQYF TGTGCCAGCAGTCCCCCTCCTTACGCCCCGGAAGATACGCAGTATTTT
TRBJ2-1 - TRBD2 TRBV4-1 CASRPEVAGGREQFF TGCGCCAGCAGGCCCGAGGTAGCGGGGGGCCGGGAGCAGTTCTTC
TRBJ2-5 - - TRBV7-2 CASNRDRQETQYF TGTGCCAGTAACCGGGACCGACAAGAGACCCAGTACTTC
TRBJ2-3 - TRBD2 TRBV7-2 CASSLLAGEDTQYF TGTGCCAGCAGCTTGCTAGCGGGGGAAGATACGCAGTATTTT
TRBJ2-1 - - TRBV9 CASSVVVGDYNEQFF TGTGCCAGCAGCGTAGTAGTAGGGGACTACAATGAGCAGTTCTTC
TRBJ1-5 - - TRBV28 CASSLYSSNQPQHF TGTGCCAGCAGTTTATACAGTAGCAATCAGCCCCAGCATTTT
TRBJ1-2 - - TRBV5-6 CASQVNLNYGYTF TGTGCCAGCCAAGTAAACCTCAACTATGGCTACACCTTC
TRBJ2-2 - - TRBV29-1 CSARDRRDTGELFF TGCAGCGCTAGAGACAGGCGAGACACCGGGGAGCTGTTTTTT
TRBJ1-1 - TRBD1 TRBV28 CASSQGGRRTEAFF TGTGCCAGCAGCCAGGGGGGTAGACGGACTGAAGCTTTCTTT
TRBJ2-3 - - TRBV7-2 CASSPRGYGGTDTQYF TGTGCCAGCAGCCCACGGGGGTATGGAGGCACAGATACGCAGTATTTT
TRBJ1-2 - - TRBV30 CAWRPEYSSNYGYTF TGTGCCTGGAGACCCGAGTATTCGTCTAACTATGGCTACACCTTC
TRBJ1-1 once - TRBV28 CASSLGWGQGTEAFF TGTGCCAGCAGTTTAGGTTGGGGGCAAGGCACTGAAGCTTTCTTT
TRBJ2-7 many TRBD1 TRBV19 CASSIRGSPSYEQYF TGTGCCAGTAGTATCAGGGGGTCCCCCTCCTACGAGCAGTACTTC
TRBJ2-2 few - TRBV9 CASSQTGPGELFF TGTGCCAGCAGCCAGACGGGTCCAGGGGAGCTGTTTTTT
TRBJ2-7 few TRBD1 TRBV6-5 CASSNPGQGLYEQYF TGTGCCAGCAGCAACCCAGGACAGGGGCTTTACGAGCAGTACTTC
TRBJ2-5 once TRBD1 TRBV5-5 CASSRGDRGETQYF TGTGCCAGCAGCCGAGGGGACAGGGGTGAGACCCAGTACTTC
TRBJ2-7 - TRBD2 TRBV7-3 CASRPGLDVKSSYEQYF TGTGCCAGCAGGCCGGGACTAGACGTAAAGAGCTCCTACGAGCAGTACTTC
TRBJ2-7 - - TRBV19 CASSRLGAGAYEQYF TGTGCCAGTAGCCGCCTAGGGGCAGGGGCATACGAGCAGTACTTC
TRBJ2-7 - - TRBV7-9 CASSLQNYEQYF TGTGCCAGCAGCCTCCAAAATTACGAGCAGTACTTC
TRBJ2-7 - - TRBV7-8 CASSVLGDTGGYF TGTGCCAGCAGCGTCCTGGGGGACACCGGAGGGTACTTC
TRBJ2-7 - - TRBV21-1 CASSKELAGGHIPFYEQYF TGTGCCAGCAGCAAAGAACTAGCGGGGGGCCACATCCCTTTCTACGAGCAGTACTTC